This TCR beta chain was sequenced during a study of blood T cell repertoires in COVID-19. On the study more broadly: Samples representing acute and convalescent COVID-19 were sourced from the United States, Italy and Spain.

The CDR3 has 14 amino acids. Germline V lookup: CDR1 DFQATT, CDR2 SNEGSKA (reference sequence). Trimming pared 6 bases from V and 8 bases from J, leaving 22 bases between. Repertoires were generated with immunoSEQ multiplex PCR, while TCRdb's copy carries only in-frame clones and drops some. The sample has about 100,000 clones, roughly 80% seen once. The chain recombines TRBV20-1 with TRBJ1-2, with a tentative D call TRBD1 (5 bases). The sequence was obtained from a woman aged 70-85 years with acute or convalescent COVID-19. The sequenced sample was peripheral blood. The CDR3 nucleotides are TGCAGTGCCAGTGTGGCAGGGCAACAGAGGGGCTACACCTTC. This gives the protein CSASVAGQQRGYTF.